This T cell receptor beta chain stems from a study of beta chain features in type 1 diabetes. Study details: Healthy donors and patients had similar age, gender and cell yields.

The whole isolated RNA underwent reverse transcription, so sequencing captured expressed TCRB transcripts. The table came from immunoSEQ multiplex PCR; TCRdb's copy has only in-frame clones and leaves some out. The sample contains just under 150,000 clones, under 11% of which appear only once. Study-wide results and limits: The VDJ junctions of type 1 diabetes patients carried fewer insertions and more deletions.

The length of the CDR3 is 15 residues. V was pared by 4 bases and J by 4 bases, with 9 bases of the junction left unmatched. Per the germline V gene, CDR1 is SGHTA and CDR2 is FQGNSA. This clone has only a few counts. The antigen is unknown. The chain employs TRBV7-2 and TRBJ1-1; 7 bases line up with TRBD1. Sequenced sample: naive CD4+ T cells from blood. The receptor's source is a young man in good health. DNA of the CDR3: TGTGCCAGCAGCTCAGGTCCGGGACAGCTCACTGAAGCTTTCTTT. Translation gives CASSSGPGQLTEAFF. Using reference TRBV7-2 and TRBJ1-1 for the parts outside the CDR3, the full variable domain is GAGVSQSPSNKVTEKGKDVELRCDPISGHTALYWYRQSLGQGLEFLIYFQGNSAPDKSGLPSDRFSAERTGGSVSTLTIQRTQQEDSAVYLCASSSGPGQLTEAFFGQGTRLTVV.